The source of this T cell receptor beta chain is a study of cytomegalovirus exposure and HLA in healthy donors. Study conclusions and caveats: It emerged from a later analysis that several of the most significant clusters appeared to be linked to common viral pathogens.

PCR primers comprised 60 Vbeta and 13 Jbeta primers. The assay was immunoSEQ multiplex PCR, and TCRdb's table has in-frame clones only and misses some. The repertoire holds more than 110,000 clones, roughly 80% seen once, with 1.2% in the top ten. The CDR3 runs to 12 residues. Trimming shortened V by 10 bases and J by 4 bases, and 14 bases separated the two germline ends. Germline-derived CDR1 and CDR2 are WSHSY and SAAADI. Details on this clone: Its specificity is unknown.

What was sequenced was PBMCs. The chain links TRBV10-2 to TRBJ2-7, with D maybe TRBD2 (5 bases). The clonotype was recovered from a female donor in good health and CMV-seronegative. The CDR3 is CATGSSGYEQYF. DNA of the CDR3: TGCGCCACGGGTTCCTCGGGGTACGAGCAGTACTTC.